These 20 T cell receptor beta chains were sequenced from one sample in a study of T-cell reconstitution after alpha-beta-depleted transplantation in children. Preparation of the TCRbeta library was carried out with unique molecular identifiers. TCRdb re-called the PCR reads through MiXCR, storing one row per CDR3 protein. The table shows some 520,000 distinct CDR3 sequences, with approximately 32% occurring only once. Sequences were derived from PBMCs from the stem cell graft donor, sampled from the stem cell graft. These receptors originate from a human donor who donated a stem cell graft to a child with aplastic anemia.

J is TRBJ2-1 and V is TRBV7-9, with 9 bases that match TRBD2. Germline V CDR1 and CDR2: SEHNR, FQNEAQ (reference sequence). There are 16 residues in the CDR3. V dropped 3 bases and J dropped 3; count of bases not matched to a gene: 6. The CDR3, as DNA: TGTGCCAGCAGCTTTGCCGCTAGCGGGAACTACAATGAGCAGTTCTTC. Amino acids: CASSFAASGNYNEQFF.

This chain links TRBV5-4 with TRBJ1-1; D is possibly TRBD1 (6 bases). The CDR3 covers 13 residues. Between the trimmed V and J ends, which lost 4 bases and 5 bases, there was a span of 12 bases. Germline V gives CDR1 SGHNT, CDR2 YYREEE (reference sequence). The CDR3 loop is CASSIGQLTEAFF. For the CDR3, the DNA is TGTGCCAGCAGCATTGGACAGCTGACTGAAGCTTTCTTT.

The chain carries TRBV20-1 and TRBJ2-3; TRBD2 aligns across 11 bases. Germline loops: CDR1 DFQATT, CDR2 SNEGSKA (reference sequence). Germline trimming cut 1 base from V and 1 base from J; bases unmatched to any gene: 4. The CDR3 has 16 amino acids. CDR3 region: CSARVAGGSRTDTQYF. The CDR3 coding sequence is TGCAGTGCTAGAGTAGCGGGAGGGTCCCGCACAGATACGCAGTATTTT.

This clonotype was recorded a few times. The CDR3 region is CAWMLAGVEQFF. Written as DNA, the CDR3 is TGTGCCTGGATGCTAGCGGGCGTTGAGCAGTTCTTC. The rearrangement joins TRBV30 to TRBJ2-1, with 8 bases aligning to TRBD2. J was trimmed by 9 bases and V by 4 bases; bases with no gene match: 5. Germline V gene lookup returns CDR1 GTSNPN and CDR2 SVGIG (reference sequence). The CDR3 has 12 amino acids.

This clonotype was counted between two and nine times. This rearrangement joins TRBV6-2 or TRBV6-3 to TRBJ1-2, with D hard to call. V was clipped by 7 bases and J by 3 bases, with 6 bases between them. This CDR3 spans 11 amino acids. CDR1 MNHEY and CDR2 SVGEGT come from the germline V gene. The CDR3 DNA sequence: TGTGCCAGCAATTCATACTATGGCTACACCTTC. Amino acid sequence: CASNSYYGYTF.

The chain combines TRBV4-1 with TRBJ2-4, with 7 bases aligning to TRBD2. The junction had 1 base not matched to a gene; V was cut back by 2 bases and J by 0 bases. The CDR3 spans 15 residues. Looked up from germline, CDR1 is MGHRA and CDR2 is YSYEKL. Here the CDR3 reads CASSQPSGAKNIQYF. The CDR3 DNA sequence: TGCGCCAGCAGCCAACCTAGCGGAGCCAAAAACATTCAGTACTTC.

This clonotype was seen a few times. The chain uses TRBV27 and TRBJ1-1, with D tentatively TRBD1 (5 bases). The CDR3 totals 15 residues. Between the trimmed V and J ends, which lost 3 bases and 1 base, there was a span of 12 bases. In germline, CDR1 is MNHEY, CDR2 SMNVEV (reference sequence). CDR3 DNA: TGTGCCAGCAGTTTTTGGGGCCTTCCGAACACTGAAGCTTTCTTT. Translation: CASSFWGLPNTEAFF.

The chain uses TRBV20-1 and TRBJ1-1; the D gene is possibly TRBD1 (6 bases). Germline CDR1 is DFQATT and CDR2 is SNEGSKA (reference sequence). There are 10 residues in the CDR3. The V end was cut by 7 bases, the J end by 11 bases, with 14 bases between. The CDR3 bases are TGCAGTGTCCTAGGGGGAGCGGCTTTCTTT. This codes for CSVLGGAAFF.

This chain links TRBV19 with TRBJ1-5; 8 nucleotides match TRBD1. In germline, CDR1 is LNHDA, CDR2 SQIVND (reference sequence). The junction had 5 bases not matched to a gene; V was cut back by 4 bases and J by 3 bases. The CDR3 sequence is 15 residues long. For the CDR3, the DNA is TGTGCCAGTAGTACGACAGGGGTCTTCAATCAGCCCCAGCATTTT. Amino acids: CASSTTGVFNQPQHF.

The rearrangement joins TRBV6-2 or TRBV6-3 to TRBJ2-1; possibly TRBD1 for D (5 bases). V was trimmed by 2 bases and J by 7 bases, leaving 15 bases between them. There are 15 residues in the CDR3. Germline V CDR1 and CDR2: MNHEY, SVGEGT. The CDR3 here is CASSYPVGLRNEQFF. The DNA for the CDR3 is TGTGCCAGCAGTTACCCAGTGGGGCTGAGAAATGAGCAGTTCTTC.

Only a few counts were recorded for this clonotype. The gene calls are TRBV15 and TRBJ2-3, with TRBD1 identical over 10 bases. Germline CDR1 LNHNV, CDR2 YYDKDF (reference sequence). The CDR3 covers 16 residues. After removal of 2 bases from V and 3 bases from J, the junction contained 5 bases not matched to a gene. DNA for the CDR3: TGTGCCACCAGCAGACCTCCGGGACAGGGGACAGATACGCAGTATTTT. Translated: CATSRPPGQGTDTQYF.

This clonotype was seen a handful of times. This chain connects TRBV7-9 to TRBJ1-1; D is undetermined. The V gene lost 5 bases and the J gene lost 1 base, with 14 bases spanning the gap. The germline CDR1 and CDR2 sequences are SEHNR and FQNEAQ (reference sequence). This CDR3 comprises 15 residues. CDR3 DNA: TGTGCCAGCAGCCATCCCCAAACGGGGAACACTGAAGCTTTCTTT. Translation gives CASSHPQTGNTEAFF.

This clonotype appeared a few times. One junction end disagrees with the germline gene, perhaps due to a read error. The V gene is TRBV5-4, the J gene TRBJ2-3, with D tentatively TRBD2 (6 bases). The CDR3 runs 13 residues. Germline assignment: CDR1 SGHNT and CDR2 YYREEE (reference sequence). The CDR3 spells CASSLQGGDTQYF. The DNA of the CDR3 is TGCGCCAGCAGCTTGCAGGGAGGAGATACGCAGTATTTT.

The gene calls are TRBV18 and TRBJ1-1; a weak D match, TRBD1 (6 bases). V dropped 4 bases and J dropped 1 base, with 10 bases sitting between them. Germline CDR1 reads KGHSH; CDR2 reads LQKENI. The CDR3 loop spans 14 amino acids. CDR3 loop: CASSQDRKNTEAFF. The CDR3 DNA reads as TGTGCCAGCTCACAAGACAGGAAGAACACTGAAGCTTTCTTT.

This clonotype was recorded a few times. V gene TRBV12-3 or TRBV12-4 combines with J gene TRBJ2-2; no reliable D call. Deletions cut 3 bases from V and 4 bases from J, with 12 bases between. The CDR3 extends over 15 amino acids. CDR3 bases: TGTGCCAGCAGTTTCGGGCTGGGCCGCACCGGGGAGCTGTTTTTT. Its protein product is CASSFGLGRTGELFF.

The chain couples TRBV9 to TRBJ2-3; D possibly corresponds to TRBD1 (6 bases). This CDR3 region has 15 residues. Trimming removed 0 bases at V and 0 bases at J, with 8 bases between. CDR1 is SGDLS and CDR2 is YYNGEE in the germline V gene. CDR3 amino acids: CASSVAQGSTDTQYF. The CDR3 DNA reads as TGTGCCAGCAGCGTAGCACAGGGCAGCACAGATACGCAGTATTTT.

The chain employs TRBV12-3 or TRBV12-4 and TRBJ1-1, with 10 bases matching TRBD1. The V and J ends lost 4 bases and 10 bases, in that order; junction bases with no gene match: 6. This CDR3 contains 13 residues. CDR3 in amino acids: CASSSGQGLRAFF. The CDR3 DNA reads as TGTGCCAGCAGTTCGGGACAGGGGCTGAGAGCTTTCTTT.

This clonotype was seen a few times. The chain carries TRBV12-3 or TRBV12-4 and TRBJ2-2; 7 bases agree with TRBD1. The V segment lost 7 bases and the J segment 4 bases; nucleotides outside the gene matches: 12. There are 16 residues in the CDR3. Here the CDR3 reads CASTLNRGAGTGELFF. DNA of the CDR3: TGTGCCAGCACATTGAACAGGGGCGCCGGCACCGGGGAGCTGTTTTTT.

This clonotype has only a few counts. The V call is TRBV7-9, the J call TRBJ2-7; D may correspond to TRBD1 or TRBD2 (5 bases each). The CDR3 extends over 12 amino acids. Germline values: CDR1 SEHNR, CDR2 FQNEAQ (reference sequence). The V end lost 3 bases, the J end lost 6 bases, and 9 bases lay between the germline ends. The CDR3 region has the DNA TGTGCCAGCAGCTTTGGGGGTTTCGAGCAGTACGTC. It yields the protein CASSFGGFEQYV.

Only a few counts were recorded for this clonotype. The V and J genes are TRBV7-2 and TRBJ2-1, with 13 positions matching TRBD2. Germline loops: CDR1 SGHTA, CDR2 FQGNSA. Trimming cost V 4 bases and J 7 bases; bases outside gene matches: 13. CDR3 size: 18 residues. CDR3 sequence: CASSSRAPGLAGWNEQFF. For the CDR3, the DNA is TGTGCCAGCAGCTCCCGTGCCCCGGGACTAGCGGGATGGAATGAGCAGTTCTTC.